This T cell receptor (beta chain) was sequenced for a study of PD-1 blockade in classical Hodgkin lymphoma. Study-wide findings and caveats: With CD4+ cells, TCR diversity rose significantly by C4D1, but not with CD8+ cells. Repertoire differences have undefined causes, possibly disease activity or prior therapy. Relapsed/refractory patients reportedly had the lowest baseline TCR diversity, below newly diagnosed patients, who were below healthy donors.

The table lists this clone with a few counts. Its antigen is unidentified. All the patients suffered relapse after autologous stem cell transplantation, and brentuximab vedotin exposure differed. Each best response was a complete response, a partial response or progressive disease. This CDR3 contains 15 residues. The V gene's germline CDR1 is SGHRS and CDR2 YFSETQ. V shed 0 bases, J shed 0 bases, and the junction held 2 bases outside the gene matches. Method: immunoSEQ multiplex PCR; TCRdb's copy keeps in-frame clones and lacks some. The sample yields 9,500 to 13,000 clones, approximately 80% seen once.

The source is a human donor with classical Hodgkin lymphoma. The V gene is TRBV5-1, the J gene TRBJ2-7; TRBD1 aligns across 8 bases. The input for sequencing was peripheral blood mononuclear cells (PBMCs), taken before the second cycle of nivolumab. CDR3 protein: CASSLGTGISYEQYF. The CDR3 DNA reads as TGCGCCAGCAGCTTGGGGACAGGGATCTCCTACGAGCAGTACTTC.